This entry describes one T cell receptor (beta chain). This sample is drawn from a study of T-cell reconstitution after alpha-beta-depleted transplantation in children. Germline V lookup: CDR1 SGHTA, CDR2 FQGTGA. Trimming removed 5 bases from V and 6 bases from J; junction bases left unmatched: 7. This CDR3 region has 13 residues. Molecular barcoding with unique molecular identifiers was used for the TCRbeta library. TCRdb processed the PCR reads anew with MiXCR; each CDR3 protein has one entry. The sample has around 92,000 distinct CDR3 sequences; roughly an eighth are singletons. J is TRBJ2-7 and V is TRBV7-3; 7 nucleotides agree with TRBD2. Material: PBMCs from the stem cell graft donor, obtained from the stem cell graft. The clonotype comes from a human donor who donated a stem cell graft to a child with inherited bone marrow failure. The CDR3 here is CASSPSRGGEQYF. The CDR3 DNA reads as TGTGCCAGCAGCCCCTCGCGCGGGGGCGAGCAGTACTTC.